What follows are 30 T cell receptor beta chains derived from one specimen sequenced in a study of blood T cell repertoires in COVID-19 (dated by TCRdb to the early 2020s). The library was produced with the immunoSEQ multiplex PCR assay. Sourced from immuneACCESS, this table was stored by TCRdb with only in-frame sequences that have V and J called. A share of the clones is absent; for the studies checked, an unresolved V gene accounts for under half, and the remainder has no known explanation. The sample yields some 500,000 clones; roughly 90% were counted once. The ten top clones hold 1.5% to 2% of the sample. The sequencing input was PBMCs or T cells enriched from blood (not recorded which). All receptors derive from a woman in her thirties or forties who had recovered from COVID-19.

The chain links TRBV19 to TRBJ1-2, with 11 bases aligning to TRBD1. Germline-derived CDR1 and CDR2 are LNHDA and SQIVND (reference sequence). This CDR3 is built from 14 residues. The V segment lost 1 base and the J segment 8 bases; nucleotides outside the gene matches: 3. The CDR3 nucleotides are TGTGCCAGTAGTATAGGGGGACAGGGGGTCGGCTACACCTTC. Protein product: CASSIGGQGVGYTF. The variable domain in full, completed from reference TRBV19 and TRBJ1-2, reads DGGITQSPKYLFRKEGQNVTLSCEQNLNHDAMYWYRQDPGQGLRLIYYSQIVNDFQKGDIAEGYSVSREKKESFPLTVTSAQKNPTAFYLCASSIGGQGVGYTFGSGTRLTVV.

The chain recombines TRBV6-2 or TRBV6-3 with TRBJ2-7; maybe TRBD2 (5 bases). This CDR3 has 12 amino acids. Trimming pared 4 bases from V and 3 bases from J, leaving 7 bases between. Germline V gene sequence: CDR1 MNHEY, CDR2 SVGEGT. CDR3 sequence reads: CASSLGVYEQYF. CDR3 DNA sequence: TGTGCCAGCAGTTTGGGAGTCTACGAGCAGTACTTC.

The CDR3 nucleotides read TGTGCCAGTAGTATCGACGAACAGATTAGCTCCTACAATGAGCAGTTCTTC. This translates into CASSIDEQISSYNEQFF. The chain joins TRBV19 to TRBJ2-1; no firm D call. This CDR3 comprises 17 residues. Per the germline V gene, CDR1 is LNHDA and CDR2 is SQIVND (reference sequence). V lost 3 bases and J lost 0, with 15 bases in between.

V gene TRBV7-6 combines with J gene TRBJ2-7, with D maybe TRBD1 (5 bases). Deletions cut 2 bases from V and 7 bases from J, with 18 bases between. Germline CDR1 reads SGHVS; CDR2 reads FNYEAQ. CDR3 length: 15 amino acids. The CDR3 DNA reads TGTGCCAGCAGCTTAAGAGACAGCCTCCGTCCGGAGCAGTACTTC. Translation gives CASSLRDSLRPEQYF.

The gene calls are TRBV7-2 and TRBJ2-1, with 11 bases that match TRBD2. Looked up from germline, CDR1 is SGHTA and CDR2 is FQGNSA. The CDR3 length is 15 residues. V lost 3 bases and J lost 2; bases outside the gene matches: 0. CDR3 coding DNA: TGTGCCAGCAGCTTGGGACTAGCGGCCTACAATGAGCAGTTCTTC. Translated, it gives CASSLGLAAYNEQFF. Looking up the rest from reference TRBV7-2 and TRBJ2-1 gives the full variable domain: GAGVSQSPSNKVTEKGKDVELRCDPISGHTALYWYRQSLGQGLEFLIYFQGNSAPDKSGLPSDRFSAERTGGSVSTLTIQRTQQEDSAVYLCASSLGLAAYNEQFFGPGTRLTVL.

The chain joins TRBV6-5 to TRBJ1-5, with no clear D. V was cut by 5 bases and J by 4 bases, with 12 bases left in between. The CDR3 covers 14 residues. CDR1 is MNHEY and CDR2 is SVGAGI in the germline V gene. CDR3 in amino acids: CASSPTTGNQPQHF. CDR3 nucleotide sequence: TGTGCCAGCAGTCCCACTACGGGAAATCAGCCCCAGCATTTT.

J is TRBJ2-5 and V is TRBV20-1; D not certain. Germline CDR1 reads DFQATT; CDR2 reads SNEGSKA (reference sequence). V shed 3 bases and J shed 5 bases, with 13 bases lying between them. This CDR3 contains 13 residues. The CDR3 DNA is TGCAGTGCTAGTAGCCTAGTTGCCGAGACCCAGTACTTC. Amino acids: CSASSLVAETQYF.

The chain carries TRBV7-2 and TRBJ2-1, with a possible D match to TRBD2 (6 bases). CDR1 is SGHTA and CDR2 is FQGNSA in the germline V gene. The length of the CDR3 is 14 residues. Trimming removed 4 bases from V and 3 bases from J, with 10 bases in between. The CDR3 DNA reads TGTGCCAGCAGCTCCCCGGGGGACTACAATGAGCAGTTCTTC. The encoded protein is CASSSPGDYNEQFF.

The V and J genes are TRBV27 and TRBJ2-1; 7 bases line up with TRBD2. Germline CDR1 and CDR2: MNHEY and SMNVEV (reference sequence). Trimming cost V 6 bases and J 0 bases; bases outside gene matches: 5. The CDR3 covers 15 residues. The CDR3 nucleotides read TGTGCCAGCAGACTTAGCGGGTCCTCCTACAATGAGCAGTTCTTC. Translation gives CASRLSGSSYNEQFF.

This chain joins TRBV19 and TRBJ2-7; a possible D gene is TRBD2 (6 bases). This CDR3 has 14 amino acids. Germline V gives CDR1 LNHDA, CDR2 SQIVND (reference sequence). Trimming shortened V by 5 bases and J by 3 bases, and 14 bases separated the two germline ends. The CDR3 DNA sequence: TGTGCCAGTAGTGCGGGACTCGGGCTCTACGAGCAGTACTTC. As protein: CASSAGLGLYEQYF.

The genes are TRBV11-2 and TRBJ2-2; the D gene is possibly TRBD2 (7 bases). Germline CDR1 is SGHAT and CDR2 is FQNNGV. With 0 bases removed from V and 15 bases from J, the gap between germline ends came to 14 bases. This CDR3 has 13 amino acids. The CDR3 sequence: CASSLDTRGRVFF. The CDR3 coding sequence is TGTGCCAGCAGCTTAGATACGCGGGGGCGGGTGTTTTTT. The whole variable domain, remainder taken from reference TRBV11-2 and TRBJ2-2, is EAGVAQSPRYKIIEKRQSVAFWCNPISGHATLYWYQQILGQGPKLLIQFQNNGVVDDSQLPKDRFSAERLKGVDSTLKIQPAKLEDSAVYLCASSLDTRGRVFFGEGSRLTVL.

The chain links TRBV18 to TRBJ2-3; D perhaps matches TRBD1 (6 bases). CDR1 KGHSH and CDR2 LQKENI come from the germline V gene. This CDR3 contains 16 residues. V lost 4 bases and J lost 0, with 14 bases in between. In DNA form, the CDR3 reads TGTGCCAGCTCACGACTACAGGGTACTAGCACAGATACGCAGTATTTT. It specifies CASSRLQGTSTDTQYF.

The V and J genes are TRBV19 and TRBJ2-7; 8 positions agree with TRBD2. This CDR3 is built from 17 residues. Germline trimming cut 7 bases from V and 3 bases from J; bases unmatched to any gene: 17. Germline CDR1 is LNHDA and CDR2 is SQIVND (reference sequence). CDR3 residues: CASKGGVSGSPIYEQYF. The CDR3 DNA reads TGTGCCAGTAAGGGTGGGGTGAGCGGGAGCCCCATCTACGAGCAGTACTTC. Combining the CDR3 with reference TRBV19 and TRBJ2-7 gives the whole variable domain DGGITQSPKYLFRKEGQNVTLSCEQNLNHDAMYWYRQDPGQGLRLIYYSQIVNDFQKGDIAEGYSVSREKKESFPLTVTSAQKNPTAFYLCASKGGVSGSPIYEQYFGPGTRLTVT.

About this clone: This specimen includes other DNA sequences encoding the same CDR3. The gene calls are TRBV7-2 and TRBJ2-3; 7 positions agree with TRBD2. The length of the CDR3 is 15 residues. Germline V lookup: CDR1 SGHTA, CDR2 FQGNSA. With V trimmed by 1 base and J by 1 base, 2 bases remained unmatched. In nucleotides, the CDR3 is TGTGCCAGCAGCTTAGGGGGGGGACGCACAGATACGCAGTATTTT. Protein: CASSLGGGRTDTQYF.

J is TRBJ2-7 and V is TRBV19, with a tentative D call TRBD2 (6 bases). Trimming left V 10 bases short and J 2 bases short, with 15 bases between. The CDR3 length is 13 residues. From germline, CDR1 is LNHDA and CDR2 SQIVND (reference sequence). The CDR3, as DNA: TGTGCCACCTGGGAAGGCGGGACCTACGAGCAGTACTTC. This encodes CATWEGGTYEQYF.

A single count supports this clone. This chain joins TRBV4-3 and TRBJ1-2; D call uncertain. Per the germline V gene, CDR1 is LGHNA and CDR2 is YSLEER. V lost 0 bases, J lost 0 bases, and 2 bases lay in between. The CDR3 consists of 13 residues. The CDR3 sequence is CASSQDTNYGYTF. The CDR3 nucleotides are TGCGCCAGCAGCCAAGACACTAACTATGGCTACACCTTC.

The V call is TRBV5-1, the J call TRBJ2-7, with D maybe TRBD2 (6 bases). The germline CDR1 and CDR2 sequences are SGHRS and YFSETQ. V was trimmed by 4 bases and J by 3 bases, leaving 20 bases between them. This CDR3 is 16 amino acids long. The CDR3 coding sequence is TGCGCCAGCAGCCCTGGGGGACGGGAGAGCTTCTACGAGCAGTACTTC. Translated, it gives CASSPGGRESFYEQYF. Drawing the rest from reference TRBV5-1 and TRBJ2-7, the complete variable domain is KAGVTQTPRYLIKTRGQQVTLSCSPISGHRSVSWYQQTPGQGLQFLFEYFSETQRNKGNFPGRFSGRQFSNSRSEMNVSTLELGDSALYLCASSPGGRESFYEQYFGPGTRLTVT.

The V call is TRBV7-9, the J call TRBJ1-2; D not resolved. Trimming took off 5 bases at V and 7 bases at J, with 14 bases between the two ends. Per germline, CDR1 SEHNR and CDR2 FQNEAQ (reference sequence). This CDR3 comprises 13 residues. In DNA form, the CDR3 reads TGTGCCAGCAGCGCAGCCCCTGGCGGTGGCTACACCTTC. Its translation is CASSAAPGGGYTF.

The rearrangement uses TRBV4-3 and TRBJ1-1, with unresolved D. The CDR3 is 13 residues long. With 0 bases removed from V and 10 bases from J, the gap between germline ends came to 12 bases. Germline values: CDR1 LGHNA, CDR2 YSLEER. Here the CDR3 reads CASSQDRRMRAFF. The CDR3 DNA reads as TGCGCCAGCAGCCAAGACCGGCGGATGCGAGCTTTCTTT.

The V gene is TRBV2, the J gene TRBJ2-5, with 10 nucleotides matching TRBD1. Germline V gene sequence: CDR1 SNHLY, CDR2 FYNNEI. V lost 4 bases to trimming and J lost 4 bases; unmatched junction nucleotides: 6. The CDR3 has 15 amino acids. The CDR3 here is CASSARTGGGETQYF. CDR3 DNA sequence: TGTGCCAGCAGTGCCAGGACAGGGGGGGGAGAGACCCAGTACTTC.

This chain links TRBV5-1 with TRBJ1-5; D is uncertain. The CDR3 covers 14 residues. Trimming took off 3 bases at V and 1 base at J, with 8 bases between the two ends. The germline V gene encodes CDR1 SGHRS and CDR2 YFSETQ. The CDR3 nucleotides read TGCGCCAGCAGCTCAACATGGAGCAATCAGCCCCAGCATTTT. This encodes CASSSTWSNQPQHF.

This chain uses TRBV10-3 with TRBJ2-1; 9 nucleotides match TRBD2. CDR1 and CDR2 (germline): ENHRY, SYGVKD. This CDR3 region has 14 residues. Trimming cost V 5 bases and J 8 bases; bases outside gene matches: 7. This CDR3 is CAISPSGVWDEQFF. The DNA for the CDR3 is TGTGCCATCAGTCCTAGCGGGGTATGGGATGAGCAGTTCTTC.

This CDR3 reads CASSPTNYPWNTEAFF. The DNA for the CDR3 is TGTGCCAGCTCACCGACAAATTACCCGTGGAACACTGAAGCTTTCTTT. The rearrangement joins TRBV18 to TRBJ1-1; D gene unclear. V was cut by 3 bases and J by 1 base, with 15 bases left in between. This CDR3 spans 16 amino acids. Germline V gene data show CDR1 as KGHSH and CDR2 as LQKENI.

The genes are TRBV15 and TRBJ2-7; maybe TRBD2 (6 bases). This CDR3 contains 14 residues. Trimming cost V 1 base and J 7 bases, with 14 bases left between them. Looked up from germline, CDR1 is LNHNV and CDR2 is YYDKDF (reference sequence). The CDR3 nucleotides read TGTGCCACCAGCAGAGTTCGGGAGTCGGTTGAGCAGTACTTC. Protein sequence: CATSRVRESVEQYF. The variable domain in full, with the rest retrieved from reference TRBV15 and TRBJ2-7, is DAMVIQNPRYQVTQFGKPVTLSCSQTLNHNVMYWYQQKSSQAPKLLFHYYDKDFNNEADTPDNFQSRRPNTSFCFLDIRSPGLGDTAMYLCATSRVRESVEQYFGPGTRLTVT.

The rearrangement uses TRBV27 and TRBJ1-1; no reliable D call. V was clipped by 3 bases and J by 9 bases, with 11 bases between them. This CDR3 has 12 amino acids. The V gene's germline CDR1 is MNHEY and CDR2 SMNVEV (reference sequence). CDR3 loop: CASSFEGNKAFF. The CDR3 DNA reads as TGTGCCAGCAGTTTTGAGGGTAACAAAGCTTTCTTT.

The chain couples TRBV27 to TRBJ2-7; D unclear. Germline lookup yields CDR1 MNHEY and CDR2 SMNVEV (reference sequence). Between the trimmed V and J ends, which lost 5 bases and 1 base, there was a span of 9 bases. The CDR3 spans 13 residues. CDR3 DNA: TGTGCCAGCAGTCCTAGGAGTTCCTACGAGCAGTACTTC. Protein: CASSPRSSYEQYF.

This chain joins TRBV4-2 and TRBJ2-2; TRBD2 is a possible D gene (5 bases). In germline, CDR1 is LGHNA, CDR2 YNFKEQ. The CDR3 contains 15 residues. The germline V and J ends were trimmed by 4 bases and 7 bases, with 16 bases remaining between them. The CDR3 DNA sequence: TGTGCCAGCAGCCTACTTAGCCGACGGGGCGGGGAGCTGTTTTTT. Amino acid sequence: CASSLLSRRGGELFF.

The chain couples TRBV5-1 to TRBJ1-5; 12 bases fit TRBD1. The germline CDR1 and CDR2 sequences are SGHRS and YFSETQ. V was pared by 1 base and J by 7 bases, with 6 bases of the junction left unmatched. There are 16 residues in the CDR3. CDR3 DNA sequence: TGCGCCAGCAGCTTGCTGGGGACAGGGGGCGAACAGCCCCAGCATTTT. Its translation: CASSLLGTGGEQPQHF.

Turning to this clone: Other DNA sequences in the sample encode the same CDR3. The chain has TRBV19 and TRBJ1-6, with D perhaps matching TRBD1 (5 bases). The germline V and J ends were trimmed by 6 bases and 7 bases, with 13 bases remaining between them. Germline V gives CDR1 LNHDA, CDR2 SQIVND (reference sequence). The CDR3 has 14 amino acids. The CDR3 region has the DNA TGTGCCAGTAGCCCTAGCGGGGGAAATTCACCCCTCCACTTT. Translated: CASSPSGGNSPLHF.

This clone was recorded only once. V is TRBV6-2 or TRBV6-3 and J is TRBJ2-4, with D possibly being TRBD1 (6 bases). The germline V gene encodes CDR1 MNHEY and CDR2 SVGEGT. This CDR3 is built from 14 residues. V lost 5 bases, J lost 7 bases, and 15 bases lay in between. The CDR3 sequence is CASSLTGFGNIQYF. The CDR3 DNA sequence: TGTGCCAGCAGTCTAACAGGGTTTGGGAACATTCAGTACTTC.